One and the same sample provided the 11 T cell receptor beta chains below, sequenced in a study of blood T cell repertoires in COVID-19. Here immunoSEQ multiplex PCR was the method, and the copy in TCRdb shows in-frame clones only, minus some. Among approximately 240,000 clones listed, approximately 84% were seen once. The sample comprised peripheral blood. The receptors originated from a woman aged 55-69 years with acute or convalescent COVID-19.

The V and J genes are TRBV4-2 and TRBJ1-2; a weak D match, TRBD1 (6 bases). CDR3 length equals 14 residues. Looked up from germline, CDR1 is LGHNA and CDR2 is YNFKEQ. Trimming pared 0 bases from V and 4 bases from J, leaving 9 bases between. CDR3: CASSQDPQGYGYTF. CDR3 sequence (DNA): TGTGCCAGCAGCCAAGACCCACAGGGCTATGGCTACACCTTC.

V and J are TRBV5-8 and TRBJ1-5, with a tentative D call TRBD1 (5 bases). The CDR3 contains 17 residues. Germline CDR1 and CDR2: SGHTS and YDEGEE. The ends were cut back, 6 bases at V and 0 bases at J, with 19 bases in the middle. For the CDR3, the DNA is TGTGCCAGCACGTTACTCCTGGCGACAGCTAGCAATCAGCCCCAGCATTTT. Residues: CASTLLLATASNQPQHF.

The chain links TRBV4-1 to TRBJ2-3; 7 bases are a match to TRBD1. Germline CDR1 and CDR2: MGHRA and YSYEKL. Germline trimming cut 3 bases from V and 4 bases from J; bases unmatched to any gene: 16. The CDR3 consists of 18 residues. CDR3 nucleotides: TGCGCCAGCAGCCAGGGTTTAACGAACAGGGGCCTGGCAGATACGCAGTATTTT. Amino acid sequence: CASSQGLTNRGLADTQYF.

The CDR3 DNA is TGTGCCAGCAGACCGAACGGGGGTGCAGGAAACACCATATATTTT. The encoded protein is CASRPNGGAGNTIYF. The V call is TRBV5-4, the J call TRBJ1-3; a possible D gene is TRBD1 (5 bases). Germline lookup yields CDR1 SGHNT and CDR2 YYREEE (reference sequence). The CDR3 has 15 residues. Between the trimmed V and J ends, which lost 5 bases and 4 bases, there was a span of 16 bases.

The gene calls are TRBV18 and TRBJ2-3, with 7 bases identical to TRBD1. V lost 6 bases, J lost 2 bases, and 2 bases stayed unmatched. The CDR3 runs 13 residues. Germline-derived CDR1 and CDR2 are KGHSH and LQKENI. The CDR3 DNA reads as TGTGCCAGCTCCACAGGGGCCACAGATACGCAGTATTTT. Its protein is CASSTGATDTQYF.

This chain connects TRBV9 to TRBJ2-2; TRBD2 matches at 9 bases. This CDR3 region has 16 residues. CDR1 SGDLS and CDR2 YYNGEE come from the germline V gene. V shed 3 bases and J 6 bases; nucleotides not matched to a gene: 9. The CDR3, as DNA: TGTGCCAGCAGCGCTGCGGGGACTAGCTTTTCCGGGGAGCTGTTTTTT. Translating it yields CASSAAGTSFSGELFF. Full variable domain (rest looked up from reference TRBV9 and TRBJ2-2): DSGVTQTPKHLITATGQRVTLRCSPRSGDLSVYWYQQSLDQGLQFLIQYYNGEERAKGNILERFSAQQFPDLHSELNLSSLELGDSALYFCASSAAGTSFSGELFFGEGSRLTVL.

This clone was recorded once. The chain joins TRBV6-5 to TRBJ2-7; 12 nucleotides match TRBD1. Trimming cost V 6 bases and J 7 bases; bases outside gene matches: 7. Germline V gene lookup returns CDR1 MNHEY and CDR2 SVGAGI. CDR3 length: 14 amino acids. CDR3 loop: CASRLGQGAREQYF. DNA of the CDR3: TGTGCCAGCAGATTGGGACAGGGGGCGAGAGAGCAGTACTTC.

This clone was recorded a few times. The V and J genes are TRBV9 and TRBJ1-2; D possibly corresponds to TRBD1 (5 bases). V was cut by 0 bases and J by 8 bases, with 14 bases left in between. This CDR3 has 14 residues. Germline V gene sequence: CDR1 SGDLS, CDR2 YYNGEE. CDR3 sequence: CASSVGEGTSGYTF. DNA for the CDR3: TGTGCCAGCAGCGTAGGAGAAGGGACTAGCGGCTACACCTTC.

The chain is built from TRBV6-2 or TRBV6-3 and TRBJ2-7; a possible D gene is TRBD1 (5 bases). The CDR3 is 15 residues long. V was shortened by 6 bases and J by 0 bases, with 15 bases between the two germline ends. Germline V lookup: CDR1 MNHEY, CDR2 SVGEGT. The CDR3 DNA is TGTGCCAGCAGCGACAGCTTCCGGAGCTCCTACGAGCAGTACTTC. It codes for CASSDSFRSSYEQYF.

V gene TRBV15 combines with J gene TRBJ1-1; TRBD1 matches at 8 bases. V trimming: 0 bases; J trimming: 3 bases; junction bases outside the gene matches: 9. This CDR3 has 17 amino acids. Germline V gene lookup returns CDR1 LNHNV and CDR2 YYDKDF (reference sequence). CDR3 region: CATSREELGQAYTEAFF. The DNA of the CDR3 is TGTGCCACCAGCAGAGAAGAGTTGGGACAGGCCTACACTGAAGCTTTCTTT.

The chain couples TRBV11-1 to TRBJ2-3, with 11 bases matching TRBD2. Germline lookup yields CDR1 SGHAT and CDR2 FQDESV (reference sequence). The CDR3 extends over 16 amino acids. J gave up 5 bases and V 2 bases, and 6 bases lay outside the gene matches. CDR3 protein: CASSLFSGGAVDTQYF. The DNA of the CDR3 is TGTGCCAGCAGCTTATTTAGCGGGGGGGCTGTAGATACGCAGTATTTT.